The 24 T cell receptor beta chains reported below all come from one sample, sequenced in a study of shared clonotypes between healthy human individuals. CD45RO-negative, CCR7-positively selected cells formed the naive CD8 fraction, excluding terminally differentiated effector memory CD45RA+ cells. Sequencing was performed with immunoSEQ multiplex PCR; in TCRdb, only in-frame clones are kept and a portion is missing. Of millions of clones listed, around 96% are singletons. Sequencing was performed on naive CD8+ T cells sorted from blood. Source of these receptors: a man younger than 30 in good health.

The genes are TRBV6-5 and TRBJ2-5, with TRBD1 matching over 7 bases. Germline assignment: CDR1 MNHEY and CDR2 SVGAGI. The CDR3 is 15 residues long. Trimming took 0 bases from V and 4 from J; bases not matched to a gene: 5. The CDR3 bases are TGTGCCAGCAGTTACTCGACAGGGATGGTAGAGACCCAGTACTTC. Amino acids: CASSYSTGMVETQYF.

This chain joins TRBV5-1 and TRBJ2-7; D possibly corresponds to TRBD2 (6 bases). Germline V lookup: CDR1 SGHRS, CDR2 YFSETQ. The CDR3 covers 13 residues. The V and J ends lost 5 bases and 6 bases respectively, with 15 bases between them. As DNA, the CDR3 is TGCGCCAGCAGATTTCCCGGGGGACGCGAGCAGTACTTC. Protein: CASRFPGGREQYF.

The chain carries TRBV13 and TRBJ2-3, with TRBD2 identical over 10 bases. The germline gives CDR1 PRHDT, CDR2 FYEKMQ (reference sequence). The ends lost 5 bases at V and 6 bases at J; junction bases unmatched: 8. The CDR3 has 15 amino acids. CDR3 DNA sequence: TGTGCCAGCAGCACTCTAGCGGGAGTAGCCGATACGCAGTATTTT. This sequence encodes CASSTLAGVADTQYF.

This rearrangement joins TRBV29-1 to TRBJ2-7; D is undetermined. V was pared by 6 bases and J by 2 bases, with 14 bases between. The CDR3 runs 13 residues. Germline V gene data show CDR1 as SQVTM and CDR2 as ANQGSEA. The CDR3 DNA follows: TGCAGCGTAGACTCTGGGGTCCCCTACGAGCAGTACTTC. Translated: CSVDSGVPYEQYF.

The chain carries TRBV6-6 and TRBJ1-3; a possible D gene is TRBD1 (6 bases). The CDR3 consists of 15 residues. The V and J ends lost 6 bases and 4 bases respectively, with 16 bases between them. Per germline, CDR1 MNHNY and CDR2 SVGAGI (reference sequence). The CDR3 nucleotides read TGTGCCAGCAGCTCCTTGGGGGGCGCGGGAAACACCATATATTTT. Protein: CASSSLGGAGNTIYF.

The chain is built from TRBV7-9 and TRBJ2-3; D may be TRBD2 (6 bases). V gave up 4 bases and J gave up 4 bases, with 9 bases separating them. CDR3 length: 13 residues. The germline V gene encodes CDR1 SEHNR and CDR2 FQNEAQ (reference sequence). CDR3 amino acids: CASSSGVPDTQYF. CDR3 nucleotide sequence: TGTGCCAGCAGCTCGGGGGTCCCAGATACGCAGTATTTT.

The V gene is TRBV7-2, the J gene TRBJ2-7; 11 nucleotides align to TRBD2. This CDR3 has 16 amino acids. V lost 3 bases, J lost 6 bases, and 10 bases stayed unmatched. Germline CDR1 and CDR2: SGHTA and FQGNSA. DNA of the CDR3: TGTGCCAGCAGCTTCGCTAGCGGGGGGTTTTTTGCCGAGCAGTACTTC. Its protein is CASSFASGGFFAEQYF.

The chain links TRBV11-3 to TRBJ1-1; weak D call: TRBD1 (5 bases). Germline-derived CDR1 and CDR2 are SGHNT and YENEEA. This CDR3 is 14 amino acids long. Trimming left V 6 bases short and J 0 bases short, with 11 bases between. DNA of the CDR3: TGTGCCAGCAGGTCGGGGACGATGAACACTGAAGCTTTCTTT. Its translation is CASRSGTMNTEAFF.

V usage is TRBV29-1 and J usage is TRBJ2-7; possibly TRBD1 or TRBD2 for D (5 bases each). CDR1 and CDR2 from the germline V gene are SQVTM and ANQGSEA. The CDR3 is made up of 18 amino acids. V lost 0 bases to trimming and J lost 3 bases, with 24 bases between them. CDR3 in amino acids: CSVEDIDAGLGPHYEQYF. In DNA form, the CDR3 reads TGCAGCGTTGAAGATATAGATGCCGGCCTGGGACCTCACTACGAGCAGTACTTC.

The chain combines TRBV6-1 with TRBJ2-2, with 14 nucleotides matching TRBD2. With 3 bases clipped from V and 7 bases from J, the junction kept 4 bases outside the gene matches. CDR3 length: 16 residues. Per the germline V gene, CDR1 is MNHNS and CDR2 is SASEGT. This chain's CDR3 is CASSETSGGAFGELFF. The CDR3 coding sequence is TGTGCCAGCAGTGAGACTAGCGGGGGGGCCTTCGGGGAGCTGTTTTTT.

This clone was counted once. Germline is not matched at one junction end, which may reflect a read error. The chain links TRBV6-1 to TRBJ2-7; 8 bases are a match to TRBD1. Germline values: CDR1 MNHNS, CDR2 SASEGT. The CDR3 has 16 amino acids. The CDR3 spells CAISEGAGTGSYEQYF. The DNA for the CDR3 is TGTGCCATCAGTGAGGGAGCCGGGACAGGTTCCTACGAGCAGTACTTC.

The chain employs TRBV5-4 and TRBJ2-5, with TRBD2 identical over 10 bases. The germline V gene has CDR1 SGHNT and CDR2 YYREEE (reference sequence). V was pared by 0 bases and J by 2 bases, with 4 bases of the junction left unmatched. There are 16 residues in the CDR3. The CDR3 DNA sequence: TGTGCCAGCAGCTTGGGGGGACTAGCGCATCAAGAGACCCAGTACTTC. Residues: CASSLGGLAHQETQYF.

The V and J genes are TRBV30 and TRBJ1-1; D gene ambiguous. Looked up from germline, CDR1 is GTSNPN and CDR2 is SVGIG (reference sequence). The CDR3 is 12 amino acids. Here the CDR3 DNA reads TGTGGCTGCCTAAAATACGACACTGAAGCTTTCTTT. Its translation: CGCLKYDTEAFF.

This clone came up once. The chain links TRBV6-1 to TRBJ2-2, with 8 bases lining up with TRBD1. CDR3 length: 15 amino acids. CDR1 MNHNS and CDR2 SASEGT come from the germline V gene. V trimming: 6 bases; J trimming: 4 bases; junction bases outside the gene matches: 7. The chain's CDR3 is CASSESRGPTGELFF. In DNA form, the CDR3 reads TGTGCCAGCAGCGAAAGCAGGGGGCCCACCGGGGAGCTGTTTTTT.

The V gene is TRBV27, the J gene TRBJ2-1; D is perhaps TRBD2 (5 bases). V was clipped by 3 bases and J by 7 bases, with 13 bases between them. The CDR3 sequence is 14 residues long. Germline V gene sequence: CDR1 MNHEY, CDR2 SMNVEV (reference sequence). The CDR3 DNA follows: TGTGCCAGCAGTTTCGGCGGAGGAGAAAATGAGCAGTTCTTC. Translation: CASSFGGGENEQFF.

The genes are TRBV13 and TRBJ2-1, with D perhaps TRBD2 (5 bases). Germline V gives CDR1 PRHDT, CDR2 FYEKMQ (reference sequence). The CDR3 is 14 residues long. The V end was cut by 5 bases, the J end by 4 bases, with 12 bases between. DNA of the CDR3: TGTGCCAGCAGCCGAACACTAGGTTACAATGAGCAGTTCTTC. It codes for CASSRTLGYNEQFF.

The chain is built from TRBV14 and TRBJ1-2; the D is unclear. CDR3 length: 15 residues. Deletions cut 4 bases from V and 3 bases from J, with 15 bases between. The germline V gene has CDR1 SGHDN and CDR2 FVKESK. The CDR3 reads CASSLREEGDYGYTF. The DNA for the CDR3 is TGTGCCAGCAGCCTTCGGGAGGAAGGTGACTATGGCTACACCTTC. The whole variable domain, filled in from reference TRBV14 and TRBJ1-2, reads EAGVTQFPSHSVIEKGQTVTLRCDPISGHDNLYWYRRVMGKEIKFLLHFVKESKQDESGMPNNRFLAERTGGTYSTLKVQPAELEDSGVYFCASSLREEGDYGYTFGSGTRLTVV.

This chain connects TRBV7-9 to TRBJ2-2, with a tentative D call TRBD1 (5 bases). CDR1 and CDR2 from the germline V gene are SEHNR and FQNEAQ (reference sequence). V was pared by 4 bases and J by 8 bases, with 17 bases between. The CDR3 runs to 15 residues. This chain's CDR3 is CASSSGKVAPGELFF. CDR3 in DNA: TGTGCCAGCAGCTCAGGGAAGGTTGCTCCGGGGGAGCTGTTTTTT.

This clone was detected only once. This sequence joins TRBV2 and TRBJ2-7, with 9 bases matching TRBD1. The trim removed 6 bases at V and 2 bases at J, leaving 11 bases unmatched. This CDR3 comprises 16 residues. Germline CDR1 is SNHLY and CDR2 is FYNNEI. The CDR3 reads CASRDARDRAPYEQYF. The CDR3 DNA reads TGTGCCAGCAGGGATGCCCGGGACAGGGCCCCCTACGAGCAGTACTTC.

This clone was counted only a few times. The CDR3 sequence: CASRETGLGNTIYF. CDR3 coding DNA: TGTGCCAGCAGGGAGACAGGGCTTGGAAACACCATATATTTT. The rearrangement links TRBV2 to TRBJ1-3, with 7 bases that match TRBD1. Germline trimming cut 6 bases from V and 3 bases from J; bases unmatched to any gene: 5. The CDR3 totals 14 residues. Germline V gene lookup returns CDR1 SNHLY and CDR2 FYNNEI.

CDR3 DNA sequence: TGTGCCAGCAGCGTAGTAGCTAGTAAGAACACCGGGGAGCTGTTTTTT. It yields the protein CASSVVASKNTGELFF. V and J are TRBV9 and TRBJ2-2; D gene ambiguous. Between the trimmed V and J ends, which lost 0 bases and 1 base, there was a span of 10 bases. Per the germline V gene, CDR1 is SGDLS and CDR2 is YYNGEE. The CDR3 is made up of 16 amino acids.

On this clone itself: Other DNA sequences from this sample encode an identical CDR3 as well. V gene TRBV9 combines with J gene TRBJ1-5, with D unclear. The CDR3 is 13 amino acids. CDR1 and CDR2 from the germline V gene are SGDLS and YYNGEE. V was pared by 0 bases and J by 4 bases, with 5 bases between. Written as DNA, the CDR3 is TGTGCCAGCAGCGTAGACGGAAATCAGCCCCAGCATTTT. Residues: CASSVDGNQPQHF.

This chain links TRBV7-9 with TRBJ2-7; 7 bases align to TRBD2. CDR3 size: 14 residues. V gave up 5 bases and J gave up 4 bases; unmatched junction bases: 8. CDR1 and CDR2 (germline): SEHNR, FQNEAQ (reference sequence). The CDR3 loop is CASSTSPGGYEQYF. The CDR3 nucleotides are TGTGCCAGCAGCACCTCCCCGGGGGGTTACGAGCAGTACTTC.

The chain couples TRBV5-8 to TRBJ2-7; D gene uncertain. The CDR3 is 15 amino acids. Trimming shortened V by 0 bases and J by 0 bases, and 10 bases separated the two germline ends. CDR1 SGHTS and CDR2 YDEGEE come from the germline V gene. CDR3 sequence (DNA): TGTGCCAGCAGCTTGGCCGGCAGAAGCTCCTACGAGCAGTACTTC. Translating gives CASSLAGRSSYEQYF.